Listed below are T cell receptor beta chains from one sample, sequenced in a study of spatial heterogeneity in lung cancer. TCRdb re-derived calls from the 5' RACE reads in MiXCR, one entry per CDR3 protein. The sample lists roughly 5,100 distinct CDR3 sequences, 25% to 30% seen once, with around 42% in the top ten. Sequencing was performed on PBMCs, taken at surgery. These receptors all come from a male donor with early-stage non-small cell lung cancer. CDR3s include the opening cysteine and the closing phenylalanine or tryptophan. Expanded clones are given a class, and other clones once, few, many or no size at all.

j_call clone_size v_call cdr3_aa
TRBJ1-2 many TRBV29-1 CSVPLGAGDGYTF
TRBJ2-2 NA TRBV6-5 CAAGGTFGLFF
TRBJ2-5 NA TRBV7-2 CASSPRTSGVGETQYF
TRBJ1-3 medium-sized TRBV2 CASRAGVFSGNTIYF
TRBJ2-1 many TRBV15 CATSSRGRFDEQFF
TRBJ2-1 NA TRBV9 CASSEGRDSPYNEQFF
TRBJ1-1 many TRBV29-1 CSGTGPSMNTEAFF
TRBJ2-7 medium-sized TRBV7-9 CASSFGQLYEQYF
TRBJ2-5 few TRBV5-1 CASGVGETQYF
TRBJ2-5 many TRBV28 CASSLWGQSWTQYF
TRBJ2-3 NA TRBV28 CASSLPGGRSTDTQYF
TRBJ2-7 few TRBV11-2 CASSFGLQGYEQYF
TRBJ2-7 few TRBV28 CASSSASTYEQYF
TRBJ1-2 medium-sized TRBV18 CASSPPPGGYTF
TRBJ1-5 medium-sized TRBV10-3 CAIGPGGSQPQHF
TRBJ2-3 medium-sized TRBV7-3 CASSLGLAGVADTQYF
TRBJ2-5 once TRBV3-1 CASSSRGFGETQYF